The present TCR beta chain was sequenced within a study of beta chain features in type 1 diabetes. Stem cell-like memory, regulatory, central memory and naive CD4+ cells were sorted via CD45RO/CCR7/CD25/CD127/CD95/CD27. The isolated RNA, all of it, was reverse transcribed, so expressed TCRB transcripts were what got sequenced. The table came from immunoSEQ multiplex PCR; TCRdb's copy has only in-frame clones and leaves some out. The sample includes approximately 15,000 clones, roughly two fifths of them seen just once. The V end lost 6 bases, the J end lost 6 bases, and 7 bases lay between the germline ends. Germline V gives CDR1 KGHSH, CDR2 LQKENI. This CDR3 is 11 amino acids long. This clone occurred a few times. The antigen is unknown. Findings of the study overall: A moderate, significant TCRB CDR3 shortening appeared in type 1 diabetes across four CD4+ subsets.

The source of this sequence is a woman aged 40 to 50 in good health. The V gene is TRBV18, the J gene TRBJ2-3, with D maybe TRBD1 (6 bases). Sequences were obtained from stem cell memory CD4+ T cells from blood. The CDR3 here is CASSTGDTQYF. CDR3 DNA sequence: TGTGCCAGCTCCACAGGGGATACGCAGTATTTT.